This T cell receptor (beta chain) is from a study of blood T cell repertoires in COVID-19 (dated by TCRdb to about 2020). Some background on the complete study: Samples from collaborators originated in the United States, Italy and Spain and spanned both the acute and convalescent phases of COVID-19. The material from the prospective study consisted of cDNA or gDNA derived from T cells, B-cell-depleted T cells, or PBMCs. Subjects who had been exposed to COVID-19, were actively infected with it, or had recovered from it provided the deeply sampled blood TCRbeta repertoires that made up the dataset. Where HLA class I and class II types were available, the types were taken from metadata supplied by the sample provider, not from assay-based typing. The sample metadata nearly always contained a de-identified subject ID, COVID-19 status, age in years and sex. The repertoires were made available in a free public database intended to serve as a resource for research on the immune response to SARS-CoV-2. The samples were drawn from two sources: the first 160 participants of the ongoing ImmuneRACE study, and some 1,300 subjects contributed by 6 global collaborators. Broad study findings and their caveats: The amount of clinical and demographic metadata varied by source and participant and was provided uncurated.

TCRbeta CDR3 regions were amplified from genomic DNA by means of the immunoSEQ Assay, a bias-controlled multiplex PCR. Under the source paper's analysis protocol: Within the assay, amplification of reference gene primers was used to estimate how many nucleated cells each sample contained. To quantify the absolute abundance of each unique TCRbeta CDR3 rearrangement, sequence reads were collapsed and filtered. Productive Simpson clonality was computed per sample as the square root of Simpson's diversity index over productive rearrangements. The clones in this table, taken by TCRdb from immuneACCESS, are in-frame only. Not every clone is retained; where verified, under half of the shortfall comes from an unresolved V gene, and the cause of the rest is unknown. V, J and clone size are those of that table, while D and trimming were read from the DNA. The sample table contains tens of thousands of clones; only one count was recorded for about 90% of them. The ten largest clones represent 15% of the sample.

Reading from cysteine to phenylalanine, the CDR3 counts 18 amino acids. This entry keeps only the CDR3 DNA: 54 bases, framed from base 1. The CDR1 and CDR2 encoded by the germline V gene are SGHTA and FQGNSA. Trimming accounts for 5 bases at V and 3 bases at J, while the number of junction bases matched to no gene is 11. As concerns this clone: Its target antigen remains unknown. No clone much larger than this one lies a single base away; base qualities are absent.

Each collaborating institution followed its own protocols to collect whole blood in K2EDTA tubes. For TCRbeta analysis, collaborator samples were shipped as frozen whole blood, as isolated PBMCs, or as DNA extracted from either sample type. The sequence was obtained from a human donor in a cohort sampled during active COVID-19. In this chain, TRBV7-2 is recombined with TRBJ2-2; the junction holds 11 bases that match TRBD1. Sequences were obtained from peripheral blood. The DNA reads TGTGCCAGCAGCCCAGACGGGGACAGGGGGATTTACACCGGGGAGCTGTTTTTT. Its translation reads: CASSPDGDRGIYTGELFF.